Listed below are T cell receptor beta chains from one sample, sequenced in a study of shared clonotypes between healthy human individuals. TCRdb's table, derived via immunoSEQ multiplex PCR, lists solely in-frame clones and lacks some. The sample gives roughly 2.5 million clones, approximately 92% of which show up once; 0.11% to 0.15% is in the top ten. The sequenced sample was naive CD4+ T cells sorted from blood. Receptors originate from a man younger than 35 in good health. The conserved cysteine and the conserved F or W are not part of the CDR3 here.

j_call v_call cdr3_aa
TRBJ2-5 TRBV20-1 SARLAETQY
TRBJ2-7 TRBV4-1 ASSQDPGQTYEQY
TRBJ2-2 TRBV5-4 ASSSLAGNTGELF
TRBJ2-1 TRBV10-2 ASRMGLAVNNEQF
TRBJ2-1 TRBV2 ASSEARSGRATKMGDEQF
TRBJ2-7 TRBV5-6 ASSQQGAYEQY
TRBJ1-4 TRBV18 ASSILGSGDEKLF
TRBJ2-7 TRBV27 ASSANRANYEQY
TRBJ1-2 TRBV28 ASSFPNYGYT
TRBJ1-6 TRBV6-4 ASSESRVSPLH
TRBJ2-7 TRBV6-5 ASSQEELGSYEQY
TRBJ1-1 TRBV28 ASNSKTGSAGSDTEAF
TRBJ1-6 TRBV9 ASSAQGQFWALH
TRBJ1-6 TRBV14 ASRLGTFDSPLH
TRBJ2-2 TRBV4-3 ASSLLAGEFAGELF
TRBJ1-2 TRBV7-9 ASRQETAEDGYT
TRBJ1-4 TRBV5-1 ASSLEEDEKLF
TRBJ2-1 TRBV5-1 ASSTGTSTDEQF
TRBJ1-5 TRBV5-6 ASSLGIGFSNQPQH
TRBJ1-1 TRBV7-2 ASSLNRLEAF
TRBJ2-5 TRBV5-4 ASSLEGQETQY
TRBJ2-3 TRBV2 ASSALTDTQY
TRBJ2-1 TRBV14 ASSPDRYNEQF
TRBJ2-3 TRBV21-1 ASSPLWGRDTQY
TRBJ2-3 TRBV18 ASSPAGTSRDTQY
TRBJ1-4 TRBV29-1 SVMMAATNEKLF
TRBJ2-3 TRBV7-6 ASSLARGKSTDTQY
TRBJ2-2 TRBV25-1 ASSGIGTDRSGELF
TRBJ1-2 TRBV5-1 ASRSDGSYGYT
TRBJ1-6 TRBV5-6 ASSKGTGYNSPLH
TRBJ1-5 TRBV28 ASGTQGEPQH
TRBJ2-3 TRBV11-3 ASSLGGGGGTDTQY
TRBJ1-4 TRBV18 ASSPRTSHYPEWLF
TRBJ2-5 TRBV11-2 ASSFSGTGGETQY
TRBJ2-1 TRBV10-3 ASIRSPDGNEQF
TRBJ1-6 TRBV6-5 ASGTGNNSPLH
TRBJ1-5 TRBV19 ASSIVAGFGNQPQH
TRBJ1-2 TRBV18 ASSQSAGTGGSGYT
TRBJ1-4 TRBV18 ASSPGQGATNEKLF
TRBJ2-2 TRBV5-4 ASSRDRLNTGELF
TRBJ2-2 TRBV18 ASSSRDRGRTGELF
TRBJ2-5 TRBV5-1 ASSLQGAGETQY
TRBJ1-2 TRBV15 ATSRDRADYGYT
TRBJ2-1 TRBV5-5 ASSLDPLPIGEQF
TRBJ2-2 TRBV7-2 ASSPATGGTGELF
TRBJ2-7 TRBV7-6 ASSLVLQGLGYEQY
TRBJ1-5 TRBV28 ASSSYRLNQPQH
TRBJ2-6 TRBV30 AWSTSGANVLT
TRBJ2-5 TRBV6-5 ASSWGGGQETQY
TRBJ2-5 TRBV5-1 ASSHRDSQETQY
TRBJ2-5 TRBV25-1 ASSHPPGTYQETQY
TRBJ1-5 TRBV18 ASSPEGDQPQH
TRBJ2-2 TRBV7-9 ASSLSLAGELF
TRBJ1-4 TRBV5-1 ASSSGTGKGVNEKLF
TRBJ1-3 TRBV19 AARESDSLSGNTIY